This entry features one TCR beta chain sequence. The antigen remains unidentified. The length of the CDR3 is 18 residues. The V and J ends lost 2 bases and 0 bases, in that order; junction bases with no gene match: 11. Germline V lookup: CDR1 SGHAT, CDR2 FQNNGV. The data belong to a study of CD8+ T cells in alopecia areata. Extraction of RNA preceded its reverse transcription into cDNA, which served as the sequencing template. Clones were read by immunoSEQ multiplex PCR, and TCRdb kept only the in-frame ones, dropping some. The sample shows 60,000 to 85,000 clones, around 67% of them seen only once. This sample's treatment: oral pan-JAK inhibitor, 5-10 mg twice daily. Obtained from alopecia areata patients were lesional scalp punch biopsies along with peripheral blood. Overall study results and limits: An increase in clonality over normal scalp was evident in lesional scalp, especially alopecia totalis/universalis. Tofacitinib significantly brought down scalp clonality and expanded CD8+ clones among top 100. Scalp sample data also include resident alphabeta T cells from normal skin.

The sequencing used CD8+ T cells sorted from blood, collected at week 24, from a patient treated with tofacitinib. This sequence originates from a human donor with alopecia areata. The chain couples TRBV11-2 to TRBJ2-3; 7 positions agree with TRBD1. The CDR3 loop reads CASSLNPPGTASTDTQYF. In DNA, the CDR3 is TGTGCCAGCAGCTTAAACCCACCCGGGACAGCGAGCACAGATACGCAGTATTTT. Full variable domain (missing parts from reference TRBV11-2 and TRBJ2-3): EAGVAQSPRYKIIEKRQSVAFWCNPISGHATLYWYQQILGQGPKLLIQFQNNGVVDDSQLPKDRFSAERLKGVDSTLKIQPAKLEDSAVYLCASSLNPPGTASTDTQYFGPGTRLTVL.